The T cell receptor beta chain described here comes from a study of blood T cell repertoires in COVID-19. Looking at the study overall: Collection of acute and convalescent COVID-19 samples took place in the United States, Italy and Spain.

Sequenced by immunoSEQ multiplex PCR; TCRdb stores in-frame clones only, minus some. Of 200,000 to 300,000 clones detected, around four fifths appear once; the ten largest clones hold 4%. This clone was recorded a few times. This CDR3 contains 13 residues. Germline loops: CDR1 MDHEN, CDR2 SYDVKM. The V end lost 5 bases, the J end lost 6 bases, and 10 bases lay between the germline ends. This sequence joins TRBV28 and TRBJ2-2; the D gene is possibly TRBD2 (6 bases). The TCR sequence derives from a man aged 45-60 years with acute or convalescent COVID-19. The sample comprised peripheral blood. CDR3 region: CASSPGGPGELFF. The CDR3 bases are TGTGCCAGCAGTCCCGGGGGACCCGGGGAGCTGTTTTTT.